What follows are 20 T cell receptor beta chains derived from one specimen sequenced in a study of radiotherapy plus CTLA-4 blockade in lung cancer. Data came from immunoSEQ multiplex PCR; TCRdb stores just in-frame clones and leaves some out. The sample lists about 59,000 clones; less than 75% were seen once. The sequences come from peripheral blood, collected from a patient treated with radiotherapy plus ipilimumab. These receptor sequences come from a human donor with non-small cell lung cancer whose response to radiotherapy plus ipilimumab could not be evaluated.

This clone was counted between two and nine times. The rearrangement uses TRBV10-1 and TRBJ2-2, with 10 bases identical to TRBD2. The trim removed 2 bases at V and 2 bases at J, leaving 5 bases unmatched. CDR1 and CDR2 from the germline V gene are WNHNN and SYGVQD (reference sequence). The CDR3 has 17 amino acids. CDR3 loop: CASSEERGGINTGELFF. In DNA, the CDR3 is TGCGCCAGCAGTGAGGAGCGGGGGGGGATAAACACCGGGGAGCTGTTTTTT.

The chain joins TRBV2 to TRBJ2-7, with 8 bases aligning to TRBD2. Germline V gene sequence: CDR1 SNHLY, CDR2 FYNNEI. The CDR3 length is 13 residues. V shed 7 bases and J 3 bases; nucleotides not matched to a gene: 5. The DNA of the CDR3 is TGTGCCAGCACAGATAGCGGGAACTACGAGCAGTACTTC. Residues: CASTDSGNYEQYF.

V gene TRBV2 combines with J gene TRBJ2-1, with 8 bases matching TRBD2. The CDR3 loop spans 15 amino acids. Trimming took 4 bases from V and 1 from J; bases not matched to a gene: 3. Germline V CDR1 and CDR2: SNHLY, FYNNEI. The CDR3 DNA reads as TGTGCCAGCAGTGCCGGGGGGGCTTCCTACAATGAGCAGTTCTTC. This sequence encodes CASSAGGASYNEQFF.

This rearrangement joins TRBV7-3 to TRBJ2-3, with 7 nucleotides matching TRBD2. V shed 6 bases, J shed 6 bases, and the junction held 9 bases outside the gene matches. CDR1 is SGHTA and CDR2 is FQGTGA in the germline V gene. This CDR3 is 14 amino acids long. The CDR3 reads CASSPREDRDTQYF. The DNA of the CDR3 is TGTGCCAGCAGTCCCCGGGAGGATCGGGATACGCAGTATTTT.

This chain joins TRBV19 and TRBJ2-7; 7 nucleotides match TRBD1. The germline V gene has CDR1 LNHDA and CDR2 SQIVND (reference sequence). CDR3 size: 12 residues. V gave up 5 bases and J gave up 5 bases; unmatched junction bases: 3. The CDR3 sequence: CASSVTGDEQYF. The CDR3 DNA reads as TGTGCCAGTAGTGTAACAGGGGACGAGCAGTACTTC. The full variable domain, with the rest looked up from reference TRBV19 and TRBJ2-7, is DGGITQSPKYLFRKEGQNVTLSCEQNLNHDAMYWYRQDPGQGLRLIYYSQIVNDFQKGDIAEGYSVSREKKESFPLTVTSAQKNPTAFYLCASSVTGDEQYFGPGTRLTVT.

This chain joins TRBV25-1 and TRBJ2-3; 11 bases map to TRBD2. The CDR3 has 18 residues. Germline CDR1 MGHDK, CDR2 SYGVNS. Trimming took 5 bases from V and 2 from J; bases not matched to a gene: 12. As DNA, the CDR3 is TGTGCCAGCAGTAAGCAGCCGGGACTAGCGGCCCTCACAGATACGCAGTATTTT. Protein product: CASSKQPGLAALTDTQYF.

V usage is TRBV2 and J usage is TRBJ2-4, with 10 bases aligning to TRBD2. In germline, CDR1 is SNHLY, CDR2 FYNNEI. Losses at the gene ends were 1 base for V and 0 bases for J; bases not matched to a gene: 12. The CDR3 totals 20 residues. CDR3 sequence reads: CASSEVASGGATLAKNIQYF. CDR3 bases: TGTGCCAGCAGTGAAGTAGCTAGCGGGGGTGCTACACTAGCCAAAAACATTCAGTACTTC.

V usage is TRBV11-3 and J usage is TRBJ2-2; the D gene is possibly TRBD2 (6 bases). The V end lost 1 base, the J end lost 1 base, and 10 bases lay between the germline ends. CDR1 SGHNT and CDR2 YENEEA come from the germline V gene. CDR3 length equals 16 residues. The CDR3: CASSLGVAVNTGELFF. CDR3 bases: TGTGCCAGCAGCTTAGGGGTAGCGGTGAACACCGGGGAGCTGTTTTTT.

V and J are TRBV5-4 and TRBJ2-5; D is perhaps TRBD1 (6 bases). Trimming took off 5 bases at V and 0 bases at J, with 14 bases between the two ends. The CDR3 runs to 15 residues. Germline CDR1 SGHNT, CDR2 YYREEE (reference sequence). The chain's CDR3 is CASSLGAGDQETQYF. The CDR3, as DNA: TGTGCCAGCAGTCTGGGGGCGGGTGACCAAGAGACCCAGTACTTC.

The chain carries TRBV10-3 and TRBJ2-2, with 7 bases aligning to TRBD1. CDR1 and CDR2 (germline): ENHRY, SYGVKD. CDR3 length equals 14 residues. V gave up 9 bases and J gave up 6 bases; unmatched junction bases: 10. The CDR3 DNA is TGTGCCATGTCGACAGGGAGAATTCCCGGGGAGCTGTTTTTT. It is translated as CAMSTGRIPGELFF.

The V call is TRBV5-4, the J call TRBJ2-6, with 8 bases aligning to TRBD1. CDR3 length: 17 residues. V lost 4 bases to trimming and J lost 0 bases; unmatched junction nucleotides: 6. Germline assignment: CDR1 SGHNT and CDR2 YYREEE (reference sequence). The CDR3 DNA reads TGTGCCAGCAGCCGATACAGGGGGATCTCTGGGGCCAACGTCCTGACTTTC. It encodes CASSRYRGISGANVLTF.

V and J are TRBV7-2 and TRBJ1-1; D may be TRBD1 (5 bases). In germline, CDR1 is SGHTA, CDR2 FQGNSA. CDR3 length: 15 residues. V was cut by 3 bases and J by 1 base, with 12 bases left in between. The DNA of the CDR3 is TGTGCCAGCAGCTTGGGGCCGGTTCAGAACACTGAAGCTTTCTTT. Amino acid sequence: CASSLGPVQNTEAFF.

This chain joins TRBV2 and TRBJ1-1; D is undetermined. V was cut by 2 bases and J by 1 base, with 5 bases left in between. Germline V lookup: CDR1 SNHLY, CDR2 FYNNEI. This CDR3 contains 13 residues. CDR3: CASSEYRNTEAFF. The CDR3 coding sequence is TGTGCCAGCAGTGAATACAGGAACACTGAAGCTTTCTTT.

The chain links TRBV6-6 to TRBJ1-2, with D perhaps TRBD1 (5 bases). Germline lookup yields CDR1 MNHNY and CDR2 SVGAGI (reference sequence). Trimming took off 2 bases at V and 4 bases at J, with 17 bases between the two ends. The CDR3 is 16 residues long. The CDR3 coding sequence is TGTGCCAGCAGTTACGGTCCGTCGGCAGGGTCCTATGGCTACACCTTC. Translation: CASSYGPSAGSYGYTF.

The V gene is TRBV5-6, the J gene TRBJ2-7; TRBD1 agrees at 8 bases. Unmatched junction bases numbered 6, after V lost 3 bases and J lost 4 bases. Germline V lookup: CDR1 SGHDT, CDR2 YYEEEE. The length of the CDR3 is 14 residues. Here the CDR3 DNA reads TGTGCCAGCAGCTCAGTCGACAGGGGTTACGAGCAGTACTTC. Protein product: CASSSVDRGYEQYF.

The CDR3: CASNLDFGETQYF. DNA of the CDR3: TGTGCCAGCAACCTAGACTTCGGAGAGACCCAGTACTTC. The gene calls are TRBV6-1 and TRBJ2-5; D is uncertain. V shed 7 bases and J shed 4 bases, with 13 bases lying between them. This CDR3 has 13 residues. CDR1 and CDR2 (germline): MNHNS, SASEGT.

J is TRBJ2-2 and V is TRBV2, with a tentative D call TRBD1 (6 bases). Trimming pared 6 bases from V and 6 bases from J, leaving 14 bases between. CDR3 length equals 14 residues. Germline assignment: CDR1 SNHLY and CDR2 FYNNEI. The chain's CDR3 is CASRQGLGAGELFF. The CDR3, as DNA: TGTGCCAGCAGACAGGGTTTGGGAGCCGGGGAGCTGTTTTTT.

The chain joins TRBV4-1 to TRBJ1-4, with 7 bases fitting TRBD1. The junction had 9 bases not matched to a gene; V was cut back by 2 bases and J by 6 bases. Germline CDR1 is MGHRA and CDR2 is YSYEKL. The CDR3 has 16 residues. The CDR3 bases are TGCGCCAGCAGCCAACCATACAGGGGTCAGTATGAAAAACTGTTTTTT. Translated: CASSQPYRGQYEKLFF.

The rearrangement links TRBV7-2 to TRBJ1-2; 10 positions agree with TRBD1. The CDR3 has 15 residues. The germline gives CDR1 SGHTA, CDR2 FQGNSA. V shed 5 bases, J shed 8 bases, and the junction held 11 bases outside the gene matches. The CDR3 region has the DNA TGTGCCAGCAGCGCCAAGACAGGGGGCGCGGGGGGCTACACCTTC. Residues: CASSAKTGGAGGYTF.

The rearrangement links TRBV28 to TRBJ1-1; D not resolved. V was trimmed by 4 bases and J by 2 bases, leaving 2 bases between them. Germline V lookup: CDR1 MDHEN, CDR2 SYDVKM. CDR3 length equals 11 residues. CDR3 sequence (DNA): TGTGCCAGCAGTTCAAACACTGAAGCTTTCTTT. This translates into CASSSNTEAFF.